These T cell receptor beta chains were read from a single sample in a study of blood T cell repertoires in COVID-19. Produced via immunoSEQ multiplex PCR; TCRdb's table is partial and in-frame only. This table holds 70,000 to 85,000 clones, around 80% found once. The sequenced sample was peripheral blood. The source is a man in his 60s with acute or convalescent COVID-19. The CDR3 runs from the conserved cysteine through the conserved F or W. Each record gives: CDR3 length, V gene, J gene, CDR3 protein.

16	TRBV5-4	TRBJ2-5	CASSFAGASIKETQYF
15	TRBV6-5	TRBJ2-2	CASSYSKMGAGELFF
14	TRBV11-3	TRBJ2-5	CASSLTGVGGTQYF
18	TRBV7-9	TRBJ2-7	CASSLGPGQGVRSYEQYF
14	TRBV19	TRBJ1-3	CASSRGTVGNTIYF
15	TRBV7-7	TRBJ2-5	CASSLGGGRVETQYF
15	TRBV6-2/TRBV6-3	TRBJ1-4	CASSRITTGPGELFF
14	TRBV15	TRBJ1-5	CATSARVSNQPQHF
17	TRBV5-6	TRBJ2-2	CASSSLGQGPNTGELFF
14	TRBV7-9	TRBJ1-2	CANEIWDRGNGYTF
13	TRBV12-3/TRBV12-4	TRBJ2-1	CASRRGRLNEQFF
14	TRBV29-1	TRBJ2-5	CSVEDRDRGETQYF
13	TRBV21-1	TRBJ2-7	CASLVKGRDEQYF
18	TRBV7-8	TRBJ2-6	CASSTRGQGRSGANVLTF
14	TRBV3-1/TRBV3-2	TRBJ2-7	CASSQARQEYEQYF
15	TRBV28	TRBJ1-5	CASRGGGSGNQPQHF
17	TRBV4-2	TRBJ2-2	CASSLEGGGAGTGELFF
16	TRBV18	TRBJ2-7	CASSPGSSKDSYEQYF
13	TRBV5-6	TRBJ1-5	CASSRDGNQPQHF
14	TRBV28	TRBJ2-5	CASGDRTYRETQYF
15	TRBV7-8	TRBJ2-7	CASSLFTGSSYEQYF
13	TRBV18	TRBJ1-1	CATRQGRDTEAFF
15	TRBV18	TRBJ2-2	CASSPGQRNTGELFF
14	TRBV7-2	TRBJ2-3	CASSLTGGPDTQYF
11	TRBV20-1	TRBJ2-1	CSARHSNEQFF
17	TRBV5-6	TRBJ1-5	CASSSYGTAYSNQPQHF
14	TRBV3-1/TRBV3-2	TRBJ1-4	CASSSRTTNEKLFF
14	TRBV10-3	TRBJ1-1	CAIGTQGKGPEAFF
15	TRBV7-9	TRBJ2-7	CASGLATGSSYEQYF
15	TRBV18	TRBJ2-7	CASSLTGGLFGEQYF
15	TRBV6-6	TRBJ2-3	CASRIAGGTTDTQYF
17	TRBV21-1	TRBJ2-1	CASSKGERVPSYNEQFF
13	TRBV7-3	TRBJ1-2	CASSQGQQYGYTF